The 12 T cell receptor beta chains below come from one sample, sequenced in a study of T cell responses to AZD1222 COVID-19 vaccine. Some clones are missing from TCRdb's copy, which holds only in-frame ones; the method was immunoSEQ multiplex PCR. Among around 130,000 clones, around 91% were seen once, and the ten largest hold roughly 4.7%. The sequencing used peripheral blood, collected on day 0 of AZD1222 vaccination. These receptors were taken from an adult in good health.

This clone was counted only a few times. This rearrangement joins TRBV6-5 to TRBJ1-1; 10 bases match TRBD1. CDR3 length: 13 amino acids. Germline CDR1 is MNHEY and CDR2 is SVGAGI. The trim removed 2 bases at V and 10 bases at J, leaving 4 bases unmatched. CDR3 amino acids: CASSYETGGPAFF. The CDR3 DNA is TGTGCCAGCAGTTACGAGACAGGGGGCCCAGCTTTCTTT.

The rearrangement joins TRBV6-1 to TRBJ1-2; D unclear. The CDR3 is made up of 15 amino acids. The V end was cut by 2 bases, the J end by 2 bases, with 12 bases between. Germline values: CDR1 MNHNS, CDR2 SASEGT. CDR3 nucleotide sequence: TGTGCCAGCAGTGAATTACCGTTACAGAACTATGGCTACACCTTC. Its translation is CASSELPLQNYGYTF.

For the CDR3, the DNA is TGTGCCAGCAGAACCGCAGGGGGGAATCAGCCCCAGCATTTT. Protein product: CASRTAGGNQPQHF. The gene calls are TRBV6-6 and TRBJ1-5; 7 bases are shared with TRBD1. Germline V lookup: CDR1 MNHNY, CDR2 SVGAGI (reference sequence). Trimming took 6 bases from V and 4 from J; bases not matched to a gene: 6. The CDR3 spans 14 residues.

Points on this clone: Its ends do not fully match the called genes, so a read error is possible. This chain joins TRBV14 and TRBJ1-2; 7 bases align to TRBD1. The CDR3 covers 13 residues. CDR1 and CDR2 from the germline V gene are SGHDN and FVKESK. The DNA of the CDR3 is TGTGCCAGCAGCCAAGATTGGACAGGCCAACCTCACTTC. Protein sequence: CASSQDWTGQPHF. Supplemented by reference TRBV14 and TRBJ1-2, the full variable domain reads EAGVTQFPSHSVIEKGQTVTLRCDPISGHDNLYWYRRVMGKEIKFLLHFVKESKQDESGMPNNRFLAERTGGTYSTLKVQPAELEDSGVYFCASSQDWTGQPHFGSGTRLTVV.

The chain combines TRBV19 with TRBJ1-1; the D gene is possibly TRBD1 (6 bases). CDR3 length equals 14 residues. Germline lookup yields CDR1 LNHDA and CDR2 SQIVND (reference sequence). Trimming shortened V by 1 base and J by 5 bases, and 11 bases separated the two germline ends. Here the CDR3 DNA reads TGTGCCAGTAGTATAGGAGGGGGGAGGACTGAAGCTTTCTTT. Its protein product is CASSIGGGRTEAFF. Together with reference TRBV19 and TRBJ1-1, the CDR3 gives the full variable domain: DGGITQSPKYLFRKEGQNVTLSCEQNLNHDAMYWYRQDPGQGLRLIYYSQIVNDFQKGDIAEGYSVSREKKESFPLTVTSAQKNPTAFYLCASSIGGGRTEAFFGQGTRLTVV.

V usage is TRBV6-4 and J usage is TRBJ1-4; 7 bases align to TRBD1. This CDR3 is 14 amino acids long. V was pared by 5 bases and J by 2 bases, with 2 bases of the junction left unmatched. Germline CDR1 MRHNA, CDR2 SNTAGT. For the CDR3, the DNA is TGTGCCAGCAGTCCGACAGGGACTAATGAAAAACTGTTTTTT. Translated, it gives CASSPTGTNEKLFF.

This chain uses TRBV12-5 with TRBJ2-7, with D possibly being TRBD1 or TRBD2 (5 bases each). Trimming removed 1 base at V and 6 bases at J, with 16 bases between. Germline V gives CDR1 LGHNT, CDR2 FRNRAP. The CDR3 length is 15 residues. CDR3 DNA sequence: TGTGCTAGTGGTTTGGCCCGGGACCCTAAGTCCGAGCAGTACTTC. This gives the protein CASGLARDPKSEQYF. The full variable domain, rest sourced from reference TRBV12-5 and TRBJ2-7, is DARVTQTPRHKVTEMGQEVTMRCQPILGHNTVFWYRQTMMQGLELLAYFRNRAPLDDSGMPKDRFSAEMPDATLATLKIQPSEPRDSAVYFCASGLARDPKSEQYFGPGTRLTVT.

The chain uses TRBV7-8 and TRBJ2-1; D gene uncertain. The germline gives CDR1 SGHVS, CDR2 FQNEAQ. This CDR3 is built from 15 residues. V gave up 5 bases and J gave up 3 bases, with 14 bases separating them. The CDR3 sequence is CASSLSWTGYNEQFF. The CDR3 DNA reads as TGTGCCAGCAGCCTCTCCTGGACGGGCTACAATGAGCAGTTCTTC.

This chain connects TRBV5-1 to TRBJ1-6; no reliable D call. This CDR3 has 17 residues. V lost 0 bases and J 5 bases, leaving 15 bases between the germline ends. Germline CDR1 and CDR2: SGHRS and YFSETQ. CDR3 in amino acids: CASSLALVGKNNSPLHF. CDR3 sequence (DNA): TGCGCCAGCAGCTTGGCCCTAGTGGGAAAGAATAATTCACCCCTCCACTTT.

The chain has TRBV3-1 (or the pseudogene TRBV3-2) and TRBJ1-1, with D possibly TRBD1 on 6 matching bases. Germline loops: CDR1 LGHDT, CDR2 YNNKEL (reference sequence). The CDR3 consists of 13 residues. Trimming removed 0 bases at V and 11 bases at J, with 13 bases between. CDR3 DNA sequence: TGTGCCAGCAGCCAAGACGGGAGGGGGATGGCTTTCTTT. Protein sequence: CASSQDGRGMAFF.

The chain couples TRBV19 to TRBJ1-2; D may be TRBD1 (5 bases). CDR3 length: 15 amino acids. Germline-derived CDR1 and CDR2 are LNHDA and SQIVND (reference sequence). V was trimmed by 4 bases and J by 4 bases, leaving 16 bases between them. DNA of the CDR3: TGTGCCAGTAGTAGGCCCTCTAGGGGTTCCTATGGCTACACCTTC. It codes for CASSRPSRGSYGYTF.

The chain uses TRBV6-5 and TRBJ1-1, with TRBD1 identical over 8 bases. This CDR3 is built from 15 residues. Looked up from germline, CDR1 is MNHEY and CDR2 is SVGAGI. V lost 4 bases, J lost 4 bases, and 8 bases stayed unmatched. The CDR3 sequence: CASSFLTGVSTEAFF. The DNA for the CDR3 is TGTGCCAGCAGTTTCTTGACAGGGGTGAGCACTGAAGCTTTCTTT.